This note documents a single TCR beta chain sequence. This clone was found once. No cognate antigen has been identified for it. There are no base qualities to consult, and no much larger clone falls within one base. The CDR3 regions of human TCRbeta chains were analyzed by immunosequencing. From the authors' description of their analysis: Repertoire TCRs were matched against a reference library of SARS-CoV-2-specific TCRs generated with the MIRA antigen-specificity platform. Breadth meant the fraction of unique TCRs that were SARS-CoV-2-associated, whereas depth meant the fraction of total T cells that were SARS-CoV-2-associated. Using the MIRA data, every spike-specific TCR was mapped to the spike region that the TCR reacted to and assigned to either a CD4 or a CD8 class. Log10-transformed breadth and depth values were compared by one-way ANOVA with Sidak's multiple comparisons tests. The table comes from immuneACCESS by way of TCRdb, which keeps in-frame sequences with V and J called. Part of the clones is missing from these tables; in studies checked, under half for an unresolved V gene and the rest for unknown reasons. That table furnishes V, J and clone size, whereas the DNA furnished D and trimming. This sample is represented by over 150,000 clones; roughly 90% of them were singletons. Roughly 5% of the sample goes to the ten largest clones.

The record originates from a study of T cell responses to AZD1222 COVID-19 vaccine (TCRdb year 2021). Describing the broader study: AZD1222 recipients whose second dose came at about 4 weeks and those whose second dose came at about 12 weeks were combined into one group, since spike-specific TCR depth and breadth did not differ between the two schedules. Trial participants were enrolled by age into 18-55, 56-69 and 70-plus year subgroups, with roughly 160, 29 and 62 TCR-sequenced participants respectively. TCR sequencing was performed for roughly 250 trial participants, of whom roughly 200 were given two doses of AZD1222 and some 25 were given two doses of MenACWY control vaccine. On the study overall, not on this receptor specifically: A significant rise in spike-specific TCR breadth and depth was observed after two AZD1222 doses relative to day 0 and relative to MenACWY recipients. Reportedly, close to half of the unique spike-specific TCRs recognized epitopes lying outside the regions that are mutated in the B.1.351 and B.1.1.7 variants. Participants were mostly white British, with more females than males. The authors suggested clonal diversity may have been underestimated. Only six or seven AZD1222 recipients were SARS-CoV-2 seropositive at baseline, limiting conclusions about previously exposed vaccinees. The whole spike protein was spanned by vaccine-associated CD4 TCRs, and dominant responses were seen in regions 160-218 and 743-854. In the small 56-69-year group, the increase in depth fell short of significance, most likely because of low power. Because no day 14 peak-response samples were available, repertoires were characterized only after the peak T cell response.

Taken from cysteine to phenylalanine, the CDR3 has 15 residues. Solely the CDR3 DNA is kept, with 45 bases framed from the first base. V gives up 5 bases and J gives up 4 bases, and the segment between their germline ends measures 17 bases. From the germline V gene, CDR1 is MDHEN and CDR2 is SYDVKM. The time point label of this sample denotes: baseline before first vaccination. The vaccinee samples were drawn from two UK trials, COV001 and COV002, one of which was a single-blind randomized controlled phase 2/3 trial testing AZD1222 (ChAdOx1 nCoV-19) in healthy adults. For TCRbeta chain sequencing, PBMC samples were collected from trial participants at day 0 and at day 28 after the second dose.

The sample in question was peripheral blood, obtained on day 0 of AZD1222 vaccination. The TCR was taken from an adult in good health. The V and J genes are TRBV28 and TRBJ1-2, with an unclear D gene assignment. The CDR3 has the sequence CASSSSRTGIYGYTF. The DNA reads as follows: TGTGCCAGCAGTAGCTCTCGGACGGGAATCTATGGCTACACCTTC.